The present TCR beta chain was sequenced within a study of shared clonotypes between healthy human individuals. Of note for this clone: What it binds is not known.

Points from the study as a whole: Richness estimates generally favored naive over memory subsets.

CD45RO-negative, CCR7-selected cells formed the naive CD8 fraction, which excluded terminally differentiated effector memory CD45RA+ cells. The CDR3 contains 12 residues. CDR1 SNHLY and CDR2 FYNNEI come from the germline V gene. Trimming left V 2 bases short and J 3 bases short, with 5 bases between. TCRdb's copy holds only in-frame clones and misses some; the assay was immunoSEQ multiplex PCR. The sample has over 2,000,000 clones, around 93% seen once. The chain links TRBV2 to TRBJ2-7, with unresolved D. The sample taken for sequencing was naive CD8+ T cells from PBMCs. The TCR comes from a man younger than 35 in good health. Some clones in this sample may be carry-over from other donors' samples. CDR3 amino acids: CASSESIYEQYF. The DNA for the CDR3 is TGTGCCAGCAGTGAATCGATCTACGAGCAGTACTTC.